The rows below give T cell receptor beta chains drawn from one sample of a study of T cell repertoires in aging, cancer and after chemotherapy. TCRdb re-analysed the multiplex PCR reads in MiXCR, keeping a single row per CDR3 protein. Of around 13,000 distinct CDR3 sequences listed, around 30% were seen once; the top ten hold about 9.9%. The sample was blood. All receptors come from a human donor with a blood cancer. The CDR3 runs from the conserved cysteine through the conserved F or W. The D gene is left open where the match is weak. Part of the rows lack a size; the others show once, few, many or a class for expanded clones.

j_call: TRBJ1-1
d_call: TRBD1
v_call: TRBV11-2
clone_size: -
cdr3_nt: TGTGCCAGCAGCTACAGGGGGCCGGACACTGAAGCTTTCTTT
cdr3_aa: CASSYRGPDTEAFF

j_call: TRBJ1-3
d_call: TRBD1
v_call: TRBV6-1
clone_size: few
cdr3_nt: TGTGCCAGCAGTGGACAGGGGGTCTCTGGAAACACCATATATTTT
cdr3_aa: CASSGQGVSGNTIYF

j_call: TRBJ1-1
d_call: -
v_call: TRBV6-5
clone_size: medium-sized
cdr3_nt: TGTGCCAGCAGTTACACCCAGGATGGGACTGAAGCTTTCTTT
cdr3_aa: CASSYTQDGTEAFF

j_call: TRBJ1-1
d_call: -
v_call: TRBV29-1
clone_size: medium-sized
cdr3_nt: TGCAGCGCCCGGACAGCGAACACTGAAGCTTTCTTT
cdr3_aa: CSARTANTEAFF

j_call: TRBJ1-1
d_call: TRBD1
v_call: TRBV20-1
clone_size: -
cdr3_nt: TGCAGTGCTAGAGTTGCGACAGGGCGGACGAACACTGAAGCTTTCTTT
cdr3_aa: CSARVATGRTNTEAFF

j_call: TRBJ2-1
d_call: TRBD2
v_call: TRBV20-1
clone_size: -
cdr3_nt: TGCAGTGCTAGAGATAGGGTAGCGGGGAACAATGAGCAGTTCTTC
cdr3_aa: CSARDRVAGNNEQFF

j_call: TRBJ1-5
d_call: -
v_call: TRBV6-1
clone_size: few
cdr3_nt: TGTGCCAGCAGTGACCAGGGAGGACAGCCCCAGCATTTT
cdr3_aa: CASSDQGGQPQHF

j_call: TRBJ2-7
d_call: TRBD1
v_call: TRBV7-6
clone_size: few
cdr3_nt: TGTGCCAGCAGCCCCGGACAGGGGGCCGCCGAGCAGTACTTC
cdr3_aa: CASSPGQGAAEQYF

j_call: TRBJ2-5
d_call: -
v_call: TRBV7-6
clone_size: -
cdr3_nt: TGTGCCAGCAGTGAAAAGCCGGGACTTCAAGAGACCCAGTACTTC
cdr3_aa: CASSEKPGLQETQYF

j_call: TRBJ2-7
d_call: TRBD2
v_call: TRBV27
clone_size: medium-sized
cdr3_nt: TGTGCCAGCAGTCTTAAGTTGACTAGCGGGGTACTCGAGCAGTACTTC
cdr3_aa: CASSLKLTSGVLEQYF

j_call: TRBJ1-1
d_call: -
v_call: TRBV7-9
clone_size: few
cdr3_nt: TGTGCCAGCAGCTTAGACCTGAACACTGAAGCTTTCTTT
cdr3_aa: CASSLDLNTEAFF

j_call: TRBJ2-2
d_call: -
v_call: TRBV6-1
clone_size: medium-sized
cdr3_nt: TGTGCCAGCAGTGAAGATCCTAGCCCCGGGGAGCTGTTTTTT
cdr3_aa: CASSEDPSPGELFF

j_call: TRBJ1-3
d_call: TRBD1
v_call: TRBV5-1
clone_size: -
cdr3_nt: TGCGCCAGCAGCTTGGGCGGAGGACAGGCTGGAAACACCATATATTTT
cdr3_aa: CASSLGGGQAGNTIYF

j_call: TRBJ2-1
d_call: -
v_call: TRBV30
clone_size: medium-sized
cdr3_nt: TGTGCCTGGAGTGTAGGGTTTGGAGTCCAAAACAATGAGCAGTTCTTC
cdr3_aa: CAWSVGFGVQNNEQFF

j_call: TRBJ2-7
d_call: TRBD2
v_call: TRBV19
clone_size: many
cdr3_nt: TGTGCCAGTAGTATAGTGGGGGGGTTCTACGAGCAGTACTTC
cdr3_aa: CASSIVGGFYEQYF

j_call: TRBJ2-6
d_call: -
v_call: TRBV19
clone_size: medium-sized
cdr3_nt: TGTGCCAGTAGTATTCCGAAACAGGCGATCTCTGGGGCCAACGTCCTGACTTTC
cdr3_aa: CASSIPKQAISGANVLTF

j_call: TRBJ1-1
d_call: TRBD1
v_call: TRBV19
clone_size: -
cdr3_nt: TGTGCCAGTATTAATCCCAGGGACAGGAGTGAAGCTTTCTTT
cdr3_aa: CASINPRDRSEAFF

j_call: TRBJ1-5
d_call: TRBD1
v_call: TRBV19
clone_size: medium-sized
cdr3_nt: TGTGCCAGTAGTACCGACAGGGTCAATCAGCCCCAGCATTTT
cdr3_aa: CASSTDRVNQPQHF

j_call: TRBJ1-1
d_call: -
v_call: TRBV5-6
clone_size: -
cdr3_nt: TGTGCCAGCAGCCCCGCGCTCGCTGGCAGGGCCATCAACACTGAAGCTTTCTTT
cdr3_aa: CASSPALAGRAINTEAFF

j_call: TRBJ1-6
d_call: -
v_call: TRBV6-2/TRBV6-3
clone_size: medium-sized
cdr3_nt: TGTGCCCTTGCGGACCAGGGTGGATCACCCCTCCACTTT
cdr3_aa: CALADQGGSPLHF

j_call: TRBJ1-1
d_call: -
v_call: TRBV6-6
clone_size: -
cdr3_nt: TGTGCCAGCAGTTCCGGGCCGAACACTGAAGCTTTCTTT
cdr3_aa: CASSSGPNTEAFF

j_call: TRBJ1-4
d_call: TRBD1
v_call: TRBV20-1
clone_size: few
cdr3_nt: TGCAGTGCGCTACAGGGGGCTCAGGAACTGTTTTTT
cdr3_aa: CSALQGAQELFF

j_call: TRBJ2-2
d_call: TRBD2
v_call: TRBV27
clone_size: medium-sized
cdr3_nt: TGTGCCACCGCGACTAGCGGGGGGGCGCCCGGGGAGCTGTTTTTT
cdr3_aa: CATATSGGAPGELFF

j_call: TRBJ2-3
d_call: -
v_call: TRBV15
clone_size: -
cdr3_nt: TGTGCCACCAGCAGAGAGTACGGGTTTAGCACAGATACGCAGTATTTT
cdr3_aa: CATSREYGFSTDTQYF

j_call: TRBJ2-5
d_call: -
v_call: TRBV30
clone_size: few
cdr3_nt: TGTGCCTGGAGTTACGGGGGTGGGTCCGGAGAGACCCAGTACTTC
cdr3_aa: CAWSYGGGSGETQYF

j_call: TRBJ2-3
d_call: -
v_call: TRBV5-1
clone_size: -
cdr3_nt: TGCGCCAGCAGGCAGGAGGACCACACAGATACGCAGTATTTT
cdr3_aa: CASRQEDHTDTQYF

j_call: TRBJ2-3
d_call: TRBD1
v_call: TRBV7-2
clone_size: few
cdr3_nt: TGTGCCAGCAGCCAAACAGGGGCCAACACAGATACGCAGTATTTT
cdr3_aa: CASSQTGANTDTQYF

j_call: TRBJ1-5
d_call: -
v_call: TRBV19
clone_size: medium-sized
cdr3_nt: TGTGCCAGTAGTATCGAGAATCGTGTGGGGCAGCCCCAGCATTTT
cdr3_aa: CASSIENRVGQPQHF

j_call: TRBJ1-2
d_call: -
v_call: TRBV6-5
clone_size: medium-sized
cdr3_nt: TGTGCCAGCAGTGGGACGGTTGAGGGTCTTGGCTACACCTTC
cdr3_aa: CASSGTVEGLGYTF

j_call: TRBJ2-1
d_call: -
v_call: TRBV20-1
clone_size: -
cdr3_nt: TGCAGTGCTAGAGCCTTAGCAGCCCTAGGGTCCTACAATGAGCAGTTCTTC
cdr3_aa: CSARALAALGSYNEQFF

j_call: TRBJ1-2
d_call: TRBD1
v_call: TRBV20-1
clone_size: -
cdr3_nt: TGCAGTGTCCCGCAGGGGGTGAACTATGGCTACACCTTC
cdr3_aa: CSVPQGVNYGYTF

j_call: TRBJ1-1
d_call: -
v_call: TRBV5-1
clone_size: -
cdr3_nt: TGCGCCAGCAGCGAATGGGGGGATGTGAACACTGAAGCTTTCTTT
cdr3_aa: CASSEWGDVNTEAFF

j_call: TRBJ1-3
d_call: -
v_call: TRBV20-1
clone_size: -
cdr3_nt: TGCAGTGCTAGAGAAGAAGAGGGGAGCGGAAACACCATATATTTT
cdr3_aa: CSAREEEGSGNTIYF

j_call: TRBJ2-2
d_call: -
v_call: TRBV13
clone_size: medium-sized
cdr3_nt: TGTGCCAGCAGCTTAGTAGGGCCCAGGGAGCTGTTTTTT
cdr3_aa: CASSLVGPRELFF

j_call: TRBJ2-2
d_call: -
v_call: TRBV6-2/TRBV6-3
clone_size: medium-sized
cdr3_nt: TGTGCCAGCAGGCTCGCGAACACCGGGGAGCTGTTTTTT
cdr3_aa: CASRLANTGELFF

j_call: TRBJ1-2
d_call: -
v_call: TRBV10-3
clone_size: few
cdr3_nt: TGTGCCATCAGCAGACAGGCAGACAACTATGGCTACACCTTC
cdr3_aa: CAISRQADNYGYTF

j_call: TRBJ1-1
d_call: -
v_call: TRBV6-6
clone_size: medium-sized
cdr3_nt: TGTGCCAGCAGTACAAACCAGGGGTCTGAAGCTTTCTTT
cdr3_aa: CASSTNQGSEAFF

j_call: TRBJ2-3
d_call: TRBD2
v_call: TRBV24-1
clone_size: -
cdr3_nt: TGTGCCACCAGTGATTTCACTAGCGGGGGGGCAGATACGCAGTATTTT
cdr3_aa: CATSDFTSGGADTQYF

j_call: TRBJ1-5
d_call: TRBD1
v_call: TRBV19
clone_size: few
cdr3_nt: TGTGCCAGTAGTACGGACCCGAAGGGGACAGGGAGCAATCAGCCCCAGCATTTT
cdr3_aa: CASSTDPKGTGSNQPQHF

j_call: TRBJ1-5
d_call: -
v_call: TRBV15
clone_size: many
cdr3_nt: TGTGCCACCAGCAGAGATCGGGCGGGCAATCAGCCCCAGCATTTT
cdr3_aa: CATSRDRAGNQPQHF

j_call: TRBJ2-2
d_call: -
v_call: TRBV10-3
clone_size: medium-sized
cdr3_nt: TGTGCCACTAATGAGGGGGGGCGTACCGGGGAGCTGTTTTTT
cdr3_aa: CATNEGGRTGELFF

j_call: TRBJ2-1
d_call: TRBD2
v_call: TRBV18
clone_size: medium-sized
cdr3_nt: TGTGCCAGCTCACCCTGGACTAGCGGTTTAGATGAGCAGTTCTTC
cdr3_aa: CASSPWTSGLDEQFF

j_call: TRBJ2-7
d_call: TRBD1
v_call: TRBV10-3
clone_size: few
cdr3_nt: TGTGCCATCAGTGGGGACAGGGACTCCTACGAGCAGTACTTC
cdr3_aa: CAISGDRDSYEQYF

j_call: TRBJ2-5
d_call: -
v_call: TRBV20-1
clone_size: -
cdr3_nt: TGCAGTGCTAGGGGTCGGGACTCCCAAGAGACCCAGTACTTC
cdr3_aa: CSARGRDSQETQYF

j_call: TRBJ2-7
d_call: -
v_call: TRBV7-6
clone_size: -
cdr3_nt: TGTGCCAGCAGCCCTGGGAGGGGGGACTACGAGCAGTACTTC
cdr3_aa: CASSPGRGDYEQYF

j_call: TRBJ1-5
d_call: -
v_call: TRBV12-3/TRBV12-4
clone_size: few
cdr3_nt: TGTGCCAGCAGGGGGGGACCGTACAGGCACAATCAGCCCCAGCATTTT
cdr3_aa: CASRGGPYRHNQPQHF

j_call: TRBJ2-3
d_call: -
v_call: TRBV7-9
clone_size: few
cdr3_nt: TGTGCCAGCAGCTTAGTTATAGATACGCAGTATTTT
cdr3_aa: CASSLVIDTQYF

j_call: TRBJ1-3
d_call: -
v_call: TRBV6-5
clone_size: -
cdr3_nt: TGTGCCAGCAGTTACTCATTGCGGATCTCTGGAAACACCATATATTTT
cdr3_aa: CASSYSLRISGNTIYF

j_call: TRBJ1-2
d_call: -
v_call: TRBV6-5
clone_size: medium-sized
cdr3_nt: TGTGCCAGCAGTGGCAGGGGAATCTATGGCTACACCTTC
cdr3_aa: CASSGRGIYGYTF

j_call: TRBJ2-2
d_call: -
v_call: TRBV6-5
clone_size: medium-sized
cdr3_nt: TGTGCCAGCAGTTACGACAGCCCAGCGAACACCGGGGAGCTGTTTTTT
cdr3_aa: CASSYDSPANTGELFF

j_call: TRBJ1-1
d_call: -
v_call: TRBV6-4
clone_size: -
cdr3_nt: TGTGCCAGCAGTGTCTCGGTGGGTGGGGCCACTAAAGCTTTCTTT
cdr3_aa: CASSVSVGGATKAFF

j_call: TRBJ2-7
d_call: TRBD2
v_call: TRBV19
clone_size: -
cdr3_nt: TGTGCCAGTAGTCCCGGGACTAGCGGCTACGAGCAGTACTTC
cdr3_aa: CASSPGTSGYEQYF

j_call: TRBJ2-5
d_call: TRBD1
v_call: TRBV6-5
clone_size: medium-sized
cdr3_nt: TGTGCCAGCAAATCCGGGACAGGGGAAGAGACCCAGTACTTC
cdr3_aa: CASKSGTGEETQYF

j_call: TRBJ2-3
d_call: -
v_call: TRBV6-6
clone_size: medium-sized
cdr3_nt: TGTGCCAGCAGTTGGAGCGTGACTAGCACAGATACGCAGTATTTT
cdr3_aa: CASSWSVTSTDTQYF

j_call: TRBJ2-5
d_call: TRBD2
v_call: TRBV20-1
clone_size: -
cdr3_nt: TGCAGTGCTAGGTGGCTAGCGGGGGCCCAAGAGACCCAGTACTTC
cdr3_aa: CSARWLAGAQETQYF

j_call: TRBJ2-7
d_call: TRBD2
v_call: TRBV6-5
clone_size: -
cdr3_nt: TGTGCCAGCAGTTATTGGCGGGGGGCCTCCTACGAGCAGTACTTC
cdr3_aa: CASSYWRGASYEQYF

j_call: TRBJ2-7
d_call: -
v_call: TRBV7-6
clone_size: few
cdr3_nt: TGTGCTAGCAGCTTAGGAGACACTTCCTACGAGCAGTACTTC
cdr3_aa: CASSLGDTSYEQYF

j_call: TRBJ1-2
d_call: -
v_call: TRBV27
clone_size: -
cdr3_nt: TGTGCCAGCAGTTTCAGGACGGGTCTTCCCCAATCTGAAATCTATGGCTACACCTTC
cdr3_aa: CASSFRTGLPQSEIYGYTF

j_call: TRBJ1-2
d_call: -
v_call: TRBV12-3/TRBV12-4
clone_size: many
cdr3_nt: TGTGCCAGCAGGACGGGGGGAAGCTATGGCTACACCTTC
cdr3_aa: CASRTGGSYGYTF

j_call: TRBJ1-2
d_call: -
v_call: TRBV19
clone_size: many
cdr3_nt: TGTGCCAGTAGTATCGAGCAGGGCTACTATGGCTACACCTTC
cdr3_aa: CASSIEQGYYGYTF